This is a list of T cell receptor beta chains from one sample in a study of CD8 T cells in Susac syndrome. TCRdb processed the immunoSEQ multiplex PCR reads anew with MiXCR; each CDR3 protein has one entry. The sample lists about 100,000 distinct CDR3 sequences; nearly 97% were seen once. The sequencing sample was made of CD8+ T cells from PBMCs. These receptor sequences come from a human donor with Susac syndrome. The CDR3 runs from the conserved cysteine through the conserved F or W. The D gene is left open where the match is weak. Not all rows give a size; the values are once, few, many and, for expanded clones, a class.

d_call	v_call	j_call	clone_size	cdr3_nt	cdr3_aa
-	TRBV4-2	TRBJ1-1	-	TGTGCCAGCAGCCAAGAGGACAGTGAAGCTTTCTTT	CASSQEDSEAFF
-	TRBV28	TRBJ1-2	-	TGTGCCAGCAGTTTGCCCGGGGACCCAAACTATGGCTACACCTTC	CASSLPGDPNYGYTF
-	TRBV6-2/TRBV6-3	TRBJ1-1	-	TGTGCCAGCAGTTACCCGGACACTGAAGCTTTCTTT	CASSYPDTEAFF
-	TRBV15	TRBJ1-5	-	TGTGCCACCAGCAGAGTAGGGGTGAGCAATCAGCCCCAGCATTTT	CATSRVGVSNQPQHF
-	TRBV3-1	TRBJ2-1	once	TGTGCCAGCAGCCAAGGAGGTACTCATGAGCAGTTCTTC	CASSQGGTHEQFF
-	TRBV9	TRBJ1-2	-	TGTGCCAGCAGCGGCCCCGGGACGTTCTATGGCTACACCTTC	CASSGPGTFYGYTF
-	TRBV27	TRBJ2-1	-	TGTGCCAGCAGTTTATCTCTTTACAATGAGCAGTTCTTC	CASSLSLYNEQFF
-	TRBV29-1	TRBJ1-1	-	TGCAGCGTTGAAGACGAGAGCACTGAAGCTTTCTTT	CSVEDESTEAFF
-	TRBV4-1	TRBJ1-2	-	TGCGCCAGCAGCCAAGAACTAAGCGGACTAACAGGGGGCTACACCTTC	CASSQELSGLTGGYTF
TRBD1	TRBV5-1	TRBJ2-1	-	TGCGCCAGCAGCGCGAGCCGGGACAGGGGCTACAATGAGCAGTTCTTC	CASSASRDRGYNEQFF
-	TRBV6-6	TRBJ2-3	-	TGTGCCAGCAGTAAACCAACAGATACGCAGTATTTT	CASSKPTDTQYF
-	TRBV13	TRBJ2-6	-	TGTGCCTCCCGGGGTGGGGCCAACGTCCTGACTTTC	CASRGGANVLTF
-	TRBV14	TRBJ2-5	-	TGTGCCAGCAGCCAAGATAGGTGGTCAGGGGAGCCAGAGACCCAGTACTTC	CASSQDRWSGEPETQYF
-	TRBV11-2	TRBJ2-2	-	TGTGCCAGCCGAGGGGTTGGGAACACCGGGGAGCTGTTTTTT	CASRGVGNTGELFF
TRBD1	TRBV4-1	TRBJ1-6	-	TGCGCCAGCAGCCAAGAATCGCCCCGGACAATCACAGGGGCACCCCTCCACTTT	CASSQESPRTITGAPLHF
-	TRBV20-1	TRBJ2-7	-	TGCAGTGCTAGAGTCGGGAGTTCCTACGAGCAGTACTTC	CSARVGSSYEQYF
TRBD1	TRBV5-4	TRBJ2-1	-	TGTGCCAGCAGCCCTGGGACAGACTACAATGAGCAGTTCTTC	CASSPGTDYNEQFF
TRBD1	TRBV13	TRBJ1-2	-	TGTGCCAGCAGCCTCGGACAGGGAAAAGGCTACACCTTC	CASSLGQGKGYTF
-	TRBV28	TRBJ2-2	-	TGTGCCAGCACTATAGGACTGGCCGTCCCCGGGGAGCTGTTTTTT	CASTIGLAVPGELFF
TRBD1	TRBV5-1	TRBJ2-3	once	TGCGCCAGCAGCCAGGACAGGGTACCAGATACGCAGTATTTT	CASSQDRVPDTQYF
-	TRBV9	TRBJ1-2	-	TGTGCCAGCAGCGAGCCTCTGACAGCAAACTATGGCTACACCTTC	CASSEPLTANYGYTF
-	TRBV25-1	TRBJ2-5	-	TGTGCCAGCAGTGCCCACTCCCAAGAGACCCAGTACTTC	CASSAHSQETQYF
-	TRBV27	TRBJ2-6	-	TGTGCCAGCAGTTCTCCATTCTCTGGGGCCAACGTCCTGACTTTC	CASSSPFSGANVLTF
-	TRBV20-1	TRBJ2-5	-	TGCAGTGCTAGCCAAAGGGACTGGCAAGAGACCCAGTACTTC	CSASQRDWQETQYF
-	TRBV2	TRBJ1-1	-	TGTGCCAGCAGTGTAGAGCGGAACACTGAAGCTTTCTTT	CASSVERNTEAFF
TRBD2	TRBV7-2	TRBJ2-5	-	TGTGCCAGCAGCCCCCAGACTAGCGGGATCCAAGAGACCCAGTACTTC	CASSPQTSGIQETQYF
-	TRBV27	TRBJ2-7	-	TGTGCCAGCAGTTATTTTTGGGGATACGAGCAGTACTTC	CASSYFWGYEQYF
TRBD2	TRBV14	TRBJ2-1	-	TGTGCCAGCAGCCTCTACGGGGGGAGCTCCTACAATGAGCAGTTCTTC	CASSLYGGSSYNEQFF
-	TRBV9	TRBJ1-1	-	TGTGCCAGCAGCCCGTTGGGGAGGGGATCGACTGAAGCTTTCTTT	CASSPLGRGSTEAFF
-	TRBV13	TRBJ1-2	once	TGTGCCAGCAGCGTCCGGGACACCGACTATGGCTACACCTTC	CASSVRDTDYGYTF
-	TRBV29-1	TRBJ1-1	-	TGCAGCGTTGAGAGGGGTTATGGGAACACTGAAGCTTTCTTT	CSVERGYGNTEAFF
-	TRBV5-6	TRBJ2-3	-	TGTGCCAGCAGCCCGACTGATACGGTCGCAGATACGCAGTATTTT	CASSPTDTVADTQYF
-	TRBV3-1	TRBJ2-5	-	TGTGCCAGCAGCCAAGATTCAGACATCCAAGAGACCCAGTACTTC	CASSQDSDIQETQYF
TRBD2	TRBV6-5	TRBJ2-1	-	TGTGCCAGCATGCGGGGGGATTACAATGAGCAGTTCTTC	CASMRGDYNEQFF
-	TRBV12-3/TRBV12-4	TRBJ1-1	-	TGTGCCAGCAGTTTGGCCCCCTCTAGGACCTGCTTT	CASSLAPSRTCF
-	TRBV7-9	TRBJ2-3	-	TGTGCCAGCAGCTTCAGGGGTCTGGATACGCAGTATTTT	CASSFRGLDTQYF
-	TRBV20-1	TRBJ2-1	-	TGCAGTGCTAGAGTGATTAACTACAATGAGCAGTTCTTC	CSARVINYNEQFF
-	TRBV27	TRBJ1-1	-	TGTGCCAGCAGCTGGCAGGGCTTGGCCACTGAAGCTTTCTTT	CASSWQGLATEAFF
-	TRBV6-5	TRBJ2-7	-	TGTGCCAGCAGTTACATGAGCGGCCTGAGCTCCTACGAGCAGTACTTC	CASSYMSGLSSYEQYF
TRBD2	TRBV29-1	TRBJ2-3	-	TGCAGCACCCGGGCGGCTAGCGGGAACACAGATACGCAGTATTTT	CSTRAASGNTDTQYF
-	TRBV14	TRBJ2-6	-	TGTGCCAGCAGCAAACAGGGTGCTGGGGCCAACGTCCTGACTTTC	CASSKQGAGANVLTF
-	TRBV7-9	TRBJ2-7	-	TGTGCCAGCAGCTCAGCGGACCGGGGCTCCTACGAGCAGTACTTC	CASSSADRGSYEQYF
-	TRBV25-1	TRBJ2-5	-	TGTGCCAGCAGTGTGGCGGGGGCGCGGGAGACCCAGTACTTC	CASSVAGARETQYF
-	TRBV24-1	TRBJ1-5	-	TGTGCCACCAGTGACCCCCGGGAGGGAGGCAATCAGCCCCAGCATTTT	CATSDPREGGNQPQHF
-	TRBV29-1	TRBJ1-1	-	TGCAGCGTGGGGGACGCCCAGGGCACTGAAGCTTTCTTT	CSVGDAQGTEAFF
-	TRBV29-1	TRBJ1-5	-	TGCAGCGTTGAGGGCACAAATCAGCCCCAGCATTTT	CSVEGTNQPQHF
-	TRBV3-1	TRBJ2-1	-	TGTGCCAGCAGCCAAGGTCTATCAAGACAGTACAATGAGCAGTTCTTC	CASSQGLSRQYNEQFF
-	TRBV7-2	TRBJ2-2	-	TGTGCCAGCGGCAACGGAGGGACCTACACCGGGGAGCTGTTTTTT	CASGNGGTYTGELFF
TRBD1	TRBV14	TRBJ1-1	-	TGTGCCAGCAGCCGAGCGACAGGGCTGAACACTGAAGCTTTCTTT	CASSRATGLNTEAFF
-	TRBV13	TRBJ2-7	-	TGTGCCAGCAGCTTACTAGGGGGCTACGAGCAGTACTTC	CASSLLGGYEQYF
-	TRBV9	TRBJ2-3	-	TGTGCCAGCAGCGTAGCTCTGGCGGATACGCAGTATTTT	CASSVALADTQYF
-	TRBV7-3	TRBJ2-1	-	TGTGCCAGCAGCCTCGGACAGTCGGGGTACAATGAGCAGTTCTTC	CASSLGQSGYNEQFF